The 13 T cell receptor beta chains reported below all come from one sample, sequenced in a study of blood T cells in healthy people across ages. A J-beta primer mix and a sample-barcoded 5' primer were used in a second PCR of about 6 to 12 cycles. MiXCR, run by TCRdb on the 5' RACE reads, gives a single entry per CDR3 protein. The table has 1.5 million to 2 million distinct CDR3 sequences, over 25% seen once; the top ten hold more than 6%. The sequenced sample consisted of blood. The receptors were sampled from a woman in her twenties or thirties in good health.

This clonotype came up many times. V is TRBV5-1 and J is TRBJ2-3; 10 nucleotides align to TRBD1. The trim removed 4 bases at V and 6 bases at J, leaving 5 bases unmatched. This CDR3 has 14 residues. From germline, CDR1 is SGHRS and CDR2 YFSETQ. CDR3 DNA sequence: TGCGCCAGCAGCCGACAGGGGGCGCAGGATACGCAGTATTTT. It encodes CASSRQGAQDTQYF.

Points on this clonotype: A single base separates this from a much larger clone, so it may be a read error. The CDR3 loop reads CASSRGTSRYEQYF. The CDR3 nucleotides are TGCGCCAGCAGCCGGGGGACTAGCAGATACGAGCAGTACTTC. This chain uses TRBV4-3 with TRBJ2-1; TRBD2 matches at 9 bases. The DNA end is a closer match to TRBJ2-7, so the J assignment may be wrong. This CDR3 contains 14 residues. The germline V gene has CDR1 LGHNA and CDR2 YSLEER.

The CDR3 reads CASVRTSGSYNEQFF. CDR3 DNA sequence: TGCGCCAGCGTTAGGACTAGCGGGTCGTACAATGAGCAGTTCTTC. The chain is built from TRBV5-1 and TRBJ2-1, with 11 bases lining up with TRBD2. CDR1 and CDR2 (germline): SGHRS, YFSETQ. Trimming at V came to 7 bases and at J to 4 bases, leaving 7 bases not matched to a gene. The CDR3 covers 15 residues.

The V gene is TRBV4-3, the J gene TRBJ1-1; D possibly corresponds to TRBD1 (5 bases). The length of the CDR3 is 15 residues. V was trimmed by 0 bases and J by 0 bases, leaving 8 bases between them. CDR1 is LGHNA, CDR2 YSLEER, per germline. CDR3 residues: CASSQEQGMNTEAFF. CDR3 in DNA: TGCGCCAGCAGCCAAGAGCAGGGTATGAACACTGAAGCTTTCTTT.

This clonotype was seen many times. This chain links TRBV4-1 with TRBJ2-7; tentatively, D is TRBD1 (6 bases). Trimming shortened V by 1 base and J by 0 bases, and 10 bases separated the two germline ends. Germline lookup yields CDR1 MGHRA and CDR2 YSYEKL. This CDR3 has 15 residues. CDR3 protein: CASSQGQASSYEQYF. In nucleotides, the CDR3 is TGCGCCAGCAGCCAAGGACAGGCGAGCTCCTACGAGCAGTACTTC.

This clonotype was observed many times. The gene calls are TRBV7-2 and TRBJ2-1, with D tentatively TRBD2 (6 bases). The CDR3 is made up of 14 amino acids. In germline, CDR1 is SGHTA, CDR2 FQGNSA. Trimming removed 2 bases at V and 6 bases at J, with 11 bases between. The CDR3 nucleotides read TGTGCCAGCAGCTTACCGGTCGGGGGCAATGAGCAGTTCTTC. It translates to CASSLPVGGNEQFF.

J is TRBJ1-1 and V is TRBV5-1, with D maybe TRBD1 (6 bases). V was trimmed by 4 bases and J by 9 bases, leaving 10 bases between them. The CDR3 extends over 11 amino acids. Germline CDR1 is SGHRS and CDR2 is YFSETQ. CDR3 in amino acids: CASSVGQQAFF. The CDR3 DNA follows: TGCGCCAGCAGCGTAGGACAGCAAGCTTTCTTT.

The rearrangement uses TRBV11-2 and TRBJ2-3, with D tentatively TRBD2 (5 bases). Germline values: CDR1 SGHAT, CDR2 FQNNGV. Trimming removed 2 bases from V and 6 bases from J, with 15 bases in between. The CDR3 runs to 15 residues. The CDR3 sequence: CASSLRSEGSDTQYF. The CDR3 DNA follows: TGTGCCAGCAGCTTAAGATCTGAGGGATCGGATACGCAGTATTTT.

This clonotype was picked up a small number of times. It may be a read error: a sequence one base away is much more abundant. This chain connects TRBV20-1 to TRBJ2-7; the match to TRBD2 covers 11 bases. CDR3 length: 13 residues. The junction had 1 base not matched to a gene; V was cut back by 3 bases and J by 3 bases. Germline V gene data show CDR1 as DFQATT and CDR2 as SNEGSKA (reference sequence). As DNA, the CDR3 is TGCAGTGCTAGTACTAGCGGGAGCTACGAGCAGTACTTC. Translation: CSASTSGSYEQYF.

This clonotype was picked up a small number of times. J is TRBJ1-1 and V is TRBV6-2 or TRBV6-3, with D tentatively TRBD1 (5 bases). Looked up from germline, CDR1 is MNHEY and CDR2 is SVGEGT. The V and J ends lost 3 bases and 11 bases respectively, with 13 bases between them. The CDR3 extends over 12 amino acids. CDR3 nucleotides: TGTGCCAGCAGTTATCCGGGGCCAGACGCTTTCTTT. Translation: CASSYPGPDAFF.

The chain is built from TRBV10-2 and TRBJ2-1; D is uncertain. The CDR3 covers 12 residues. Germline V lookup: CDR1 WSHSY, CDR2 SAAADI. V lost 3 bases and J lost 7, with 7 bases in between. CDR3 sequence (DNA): TGCGCCAGCAGTGATTTTCTGAATGAGCAGTTCTTC. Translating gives CASSDFLNEQFF.

CDR3 region: CASRVAGGDNEQFF. CDR3 DNA sequence: TGTGCCAGCAGAGTCGCGGGGGGGGACAATGAGCAGTTCTTC. The J gene is TRBJ2-1, the V gene TRBV2; 9 bases agree with TRBD2. The trim removed 6 bases at V and 5 bases at J, leaving 5 bases unmatched. Germline assignment: CDR1 SNHLY and CDR2 FYNNEI. The CDR3 totals 14 residues.

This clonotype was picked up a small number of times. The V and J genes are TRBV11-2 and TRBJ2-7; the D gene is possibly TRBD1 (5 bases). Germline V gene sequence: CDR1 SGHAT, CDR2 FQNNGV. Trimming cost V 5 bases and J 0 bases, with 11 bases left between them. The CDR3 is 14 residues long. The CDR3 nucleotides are TGTGCCAGCAGCGAAGACAGCAGCTCCTACGAGCAGTACTTC. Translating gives CASSEDSSSYEQYF.